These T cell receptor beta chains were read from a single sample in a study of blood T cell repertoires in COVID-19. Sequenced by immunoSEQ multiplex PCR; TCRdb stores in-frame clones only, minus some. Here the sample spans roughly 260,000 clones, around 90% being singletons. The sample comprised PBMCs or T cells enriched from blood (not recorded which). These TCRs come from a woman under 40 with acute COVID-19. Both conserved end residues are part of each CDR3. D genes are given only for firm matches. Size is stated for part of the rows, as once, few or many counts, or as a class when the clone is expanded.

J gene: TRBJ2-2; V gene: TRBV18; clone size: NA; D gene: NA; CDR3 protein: CASSPRTGELFF; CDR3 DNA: TGTGCCAGCTCTCCCCGGACCGGGGAGCTGTTTTTT
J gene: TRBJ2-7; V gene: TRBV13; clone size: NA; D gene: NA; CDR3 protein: CASSLETGYEQYF; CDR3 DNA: TGTGCCAGCAGCTTAGAGACGGGCTACGAGCAGTACTTC
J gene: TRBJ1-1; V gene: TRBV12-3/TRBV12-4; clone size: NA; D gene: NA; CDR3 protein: CASSPGAEAFF; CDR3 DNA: TGTGCCAGCAGTCCAGGGGCTGAAGCTTTCTTT
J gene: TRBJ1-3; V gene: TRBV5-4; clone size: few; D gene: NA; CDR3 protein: CASSNSQGGGNTIYF; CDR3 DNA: TGTGCCAGCAGCAATAGTCAGGGAGGTGGAAACACCATATATTTT
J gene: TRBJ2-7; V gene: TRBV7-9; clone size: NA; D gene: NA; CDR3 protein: CASSRTGSYEQYF; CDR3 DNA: TGTGCCAGCAGCCGAACAGGGTCCTACGAGCAGTACTTC
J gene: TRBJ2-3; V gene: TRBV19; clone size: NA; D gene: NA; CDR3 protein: CASSRTGSTDTQYF; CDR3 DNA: TGTGCCAGTAGCAGGACTGGAAGCACAGATACGCAGTATTTT
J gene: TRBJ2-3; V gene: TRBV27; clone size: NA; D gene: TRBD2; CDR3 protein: CASSLYSGGANGADTQYF; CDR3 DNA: TGTGCCAGCAGTTTATATAGCGGGGGGGCAAATGGGGCAGATACGCAGTATTTT
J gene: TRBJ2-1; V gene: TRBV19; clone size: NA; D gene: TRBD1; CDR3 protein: CASSIDWDSSYNEQFF; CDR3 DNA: TGTGCCAGTAGTATAGATTGGGACAGCTCCTACAATGAGCAGTTCTTC
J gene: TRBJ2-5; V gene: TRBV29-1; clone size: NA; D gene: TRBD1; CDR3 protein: CSVRSQGVGETQYF; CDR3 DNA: TGCAGCGTTAGGTCGCAGGGGGTGGGAGAGACCCAGTACTTC
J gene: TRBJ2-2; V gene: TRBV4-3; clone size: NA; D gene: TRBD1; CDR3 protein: CASSQARDRGSTGELFF; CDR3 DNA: TGCGCCAGCAGCCAGGCCCGGGACAGGGGCTCCACCGGGGAGCTGTTTTTT
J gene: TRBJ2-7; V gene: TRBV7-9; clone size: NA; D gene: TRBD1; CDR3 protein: CASSLPGQSYEQYF; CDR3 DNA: TGTGCCAGCAGCTTACCGGGACAGTCCTACGAGCAGTACTTC
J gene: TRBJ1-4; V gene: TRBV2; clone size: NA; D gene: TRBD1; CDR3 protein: CASSEQGQVGEKLFF; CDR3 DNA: TGTGCCAGCAGTGAACAGGGACAGGTTGGTGAAAAACTGTTTTTT
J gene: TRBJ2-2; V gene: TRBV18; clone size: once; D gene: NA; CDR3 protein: CASSPQRANTGELFF; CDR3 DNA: TGTGCCAGCTCCCCCCAGCGGGCGAACACCGGGGAGCTGTTTTTT
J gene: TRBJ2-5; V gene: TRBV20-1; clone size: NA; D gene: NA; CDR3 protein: CSARGEATQYF; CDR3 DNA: TGCAGTGCTAGAGGGGAGGCGACCCAGTACTTC
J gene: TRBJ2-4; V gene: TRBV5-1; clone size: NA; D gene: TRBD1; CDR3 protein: CASSLPTGGNIQYF; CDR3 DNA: TGCGCCAGCAGCTTGCCCACAGGGGGAAACATTCAGTACTTC
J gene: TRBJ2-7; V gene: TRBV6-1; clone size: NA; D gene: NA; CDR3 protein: CASSERQATYEQYF; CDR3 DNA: TGTGCCAGCAGTGAACGACAGGCAACCTACGAGCAGTACTTC
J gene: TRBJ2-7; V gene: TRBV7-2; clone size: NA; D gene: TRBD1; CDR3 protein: CASSPTTGFGEQYF; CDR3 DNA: TGTGCCAGCAGCCCTACGACAGGGTTCGGCGAGCAGTACTTC
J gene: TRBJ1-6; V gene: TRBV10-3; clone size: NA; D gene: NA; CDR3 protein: CAISESRDFSPLHF; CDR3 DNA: TGTGCCATCAGTGAGTCCCGGGACTTTTCACCCCTCCACTTT
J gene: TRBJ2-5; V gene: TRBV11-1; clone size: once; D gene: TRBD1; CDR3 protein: CASSSGGEETQYF; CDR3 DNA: TGTGCCAGCAGCTCAGGGGGAGAAGAGACCCAGTACTTC
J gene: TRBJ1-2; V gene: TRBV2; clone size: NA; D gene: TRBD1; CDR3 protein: CASRQGEINYGYTF; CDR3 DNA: TGTGCCAGCAGACAGGGGGAGATTAACTATGGCTACACCTTC
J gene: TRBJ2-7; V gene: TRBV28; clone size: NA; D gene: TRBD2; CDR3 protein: CASSLASGFFSYEQYF; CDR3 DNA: TGTGCCAGCAGTTTGGCTAGCGGTTTTTTCTCCTACGAGCAGTACTTC
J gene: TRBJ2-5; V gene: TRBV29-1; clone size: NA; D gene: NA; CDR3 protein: CSVTRTKETQYF; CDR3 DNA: TGCAGCGTAACTAGAACGAAAGAGACCCAGTACTTC
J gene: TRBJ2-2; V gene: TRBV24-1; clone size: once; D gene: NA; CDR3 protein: CATSGPSATGELFF; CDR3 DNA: TGTGCCACCAGTGGCCCCAGCGCCACCGGGGAGCTGTTTTTT
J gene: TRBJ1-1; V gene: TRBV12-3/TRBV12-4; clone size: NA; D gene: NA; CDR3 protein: CASSFRRNTEAFF; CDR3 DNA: TGTGCCAGCAGTTTTAGGAGGAACACTGAAGCTTTCTTT
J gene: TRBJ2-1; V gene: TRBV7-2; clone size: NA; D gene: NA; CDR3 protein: CASSRGISYNEQFF; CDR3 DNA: TGTGCCAGCAGCCGGGGGATCTCCTACAATGAGCAGTTCTTC
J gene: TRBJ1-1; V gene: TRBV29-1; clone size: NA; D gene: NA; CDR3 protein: CSVGAEGEAFF; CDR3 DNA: TGCAGCGTTGGGGCCGAAGGTGAAGCTTTCTTT
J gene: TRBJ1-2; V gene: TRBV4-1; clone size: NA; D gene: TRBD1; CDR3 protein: CASSQGGQEYYGYTF; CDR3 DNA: TGCGCCAGCAGCCAAGGGGGACAGGAATACTATGGCTACACCTTC
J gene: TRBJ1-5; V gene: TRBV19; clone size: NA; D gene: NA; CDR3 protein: CASSRDKNQPQHF; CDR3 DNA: TGTGCCAGTAGTCGGGACAAGAATCAGCCCCAGCATTTT
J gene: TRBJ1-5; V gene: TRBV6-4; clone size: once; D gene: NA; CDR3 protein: CASSEQGNQPQHF; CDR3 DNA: TGTGCCAGCAGTGAACAGGGCAATCAGCCCCAGCATTTT
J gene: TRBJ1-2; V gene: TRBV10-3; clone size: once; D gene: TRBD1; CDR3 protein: CAISPGGTGFNYGYTF; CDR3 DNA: TGTGCCATCAGTCCCGGCGGGACAGGGTTTAACTATGGCTACACCTTC
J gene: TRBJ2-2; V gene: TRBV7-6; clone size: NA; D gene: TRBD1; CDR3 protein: CASRSGQGNTGELFF; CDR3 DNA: TGTGCCAGCAGATCCGGACAGGGTAACACCGGGGAGCTGTTTTTT
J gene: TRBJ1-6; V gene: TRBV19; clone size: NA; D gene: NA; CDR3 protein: CASSITGWNSPLHF; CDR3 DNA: TGTGCCAGTAGTATAACAGGGTGGAACTCACCCCTCCACTTT
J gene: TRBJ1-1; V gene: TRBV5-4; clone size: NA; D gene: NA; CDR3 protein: CASSFDGDTEAFF; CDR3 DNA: TGTGCCAGCAGCTTTGACGGAGACACTGAAGCTTTCTTT
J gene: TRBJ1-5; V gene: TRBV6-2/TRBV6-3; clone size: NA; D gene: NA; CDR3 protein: CASSYDEGWSNQPQHF; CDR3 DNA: TGTGCCAGCAGTTACGATGAGGGTTGGAGCAATCAGCCCCAGCATTTT
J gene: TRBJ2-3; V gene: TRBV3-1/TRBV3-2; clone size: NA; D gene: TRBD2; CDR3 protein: CASSQGGGGTDTQYF; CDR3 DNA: TGTGCCAGCAGCCAAGGGGGGGGAGGCACAGATACGCAGTATTTT
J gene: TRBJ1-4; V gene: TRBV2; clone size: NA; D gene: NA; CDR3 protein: CASSLDIFMSTNEKLFF; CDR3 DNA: TGTGCCAGCAGCCTCGACATTTTCATGTCAACTAATGAAAAACTGTTTTTT
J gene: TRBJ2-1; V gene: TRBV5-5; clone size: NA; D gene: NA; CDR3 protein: CASSSVGRDNEQFF; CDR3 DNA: TGTGCCAGCAGCTCCGTGGGCAGGGACAATGAGCAGTTCTTC
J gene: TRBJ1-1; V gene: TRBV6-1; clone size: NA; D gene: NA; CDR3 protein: CASSEAVEGPVTEAFF; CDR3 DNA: TGTGCCAGCAGTGAAGCGGTGGAGGGCCCGGTCACTGAAGCTTTCTTT
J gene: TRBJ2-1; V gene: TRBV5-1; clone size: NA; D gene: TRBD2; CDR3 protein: CASSLGSGGSYNEQFF; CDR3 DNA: TGCGCCAGCAGCTTGGGTAGCGGGGGGTCCTACAATGAGCAGTTCTTC
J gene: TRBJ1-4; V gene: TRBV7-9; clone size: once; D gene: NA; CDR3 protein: CASSLAPMTHRSTNEKLFF; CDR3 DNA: TGTGCCAGCAGCTTAGCGCCGATGACCCACAGATCAACTAATGAAAAACTGTTTTTT
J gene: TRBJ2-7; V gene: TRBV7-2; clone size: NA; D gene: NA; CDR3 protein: CASSLGPDKAVYEQYF; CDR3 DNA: TGTGCCAGCAGCTTAGGGCCCGACAAGGCAGTCTACGAGCAGTACTTC
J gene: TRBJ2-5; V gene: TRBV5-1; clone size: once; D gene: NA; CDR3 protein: CASSVQDFRGETQYF; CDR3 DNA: TGCGCCAGCAGCGTGCAGGACTTCAGAGGAGAGACCCAGTACTTC
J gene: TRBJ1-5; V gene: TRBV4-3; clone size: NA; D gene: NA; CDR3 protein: CASSLKGGQPQHF; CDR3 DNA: TGCGCCAGCAGCCTCAAAGGGGGTCAGCCCCAGCATTTT
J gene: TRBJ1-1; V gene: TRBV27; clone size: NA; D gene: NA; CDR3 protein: CASSLWAGALMGTEAFF; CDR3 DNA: TGTGCCAGCAGTTTGTGGGCAGGGGCACTGATGGGCACTGAAGCTTTCTTT
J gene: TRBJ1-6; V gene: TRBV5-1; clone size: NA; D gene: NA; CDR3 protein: CASSFQGHSPLHF; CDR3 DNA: TGCGCCAGCAGCTTCCAGGGCCATTCACCCCTCCACTTT
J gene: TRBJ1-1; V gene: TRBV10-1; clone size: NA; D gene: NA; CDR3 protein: CASSGRDNEAFF; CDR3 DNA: TGCGCCAGCAGCGGCCGGGACAACGAAGCTTTCTTT
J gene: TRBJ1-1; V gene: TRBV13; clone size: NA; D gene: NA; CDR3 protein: CASSSKGWGAEAFF; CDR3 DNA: TGTGCCAGCAGCTCGAAAGGATGGGGCGCTGAAGCTTTCTTT
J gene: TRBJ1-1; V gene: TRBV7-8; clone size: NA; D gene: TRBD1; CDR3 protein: CASSPSGQADYEAFF; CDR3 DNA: TGTGCCAGCAGCCCCTCCGGACAGGCGGACTATGAAGCTTTCTTT
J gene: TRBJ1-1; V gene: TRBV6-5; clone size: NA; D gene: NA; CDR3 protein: CASTKAGITEAFF; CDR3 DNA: TGTGCCAGCACCAAGGCAGGGATCACTGAAGCTTTCTTT
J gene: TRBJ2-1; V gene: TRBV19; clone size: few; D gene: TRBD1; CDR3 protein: CASSGRDRVFEQFF; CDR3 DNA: TGTGCCAGTAGTGGCCGGGACAGGGTCTTTGAGCAGTTCTTC
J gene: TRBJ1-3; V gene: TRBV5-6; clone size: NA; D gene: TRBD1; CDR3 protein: CASRLQGTGGNTIYF; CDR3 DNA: TGTGCCAGCAGGCTACAGGGGACAGGCGGAAACACCATATATTTT
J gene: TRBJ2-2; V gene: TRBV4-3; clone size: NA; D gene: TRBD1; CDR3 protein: CASSPDRGSGELFF; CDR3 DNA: TGCGCCAGCAGCCCGGACAGGGGTAGCGGGGAGCTGTTTTTT
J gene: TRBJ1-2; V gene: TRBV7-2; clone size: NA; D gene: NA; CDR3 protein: CASSLAPVINYGYTF; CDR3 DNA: TGTGCCAGCAGCTTAGCGCCAGTTATTAACTATGGCTACACCTTC
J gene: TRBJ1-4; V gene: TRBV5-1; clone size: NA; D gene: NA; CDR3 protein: CASTSGLEHEKLFF; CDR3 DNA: TGCGCCAGCACCTCAGGACTCGAACATGAAAAACTGTTTTTT
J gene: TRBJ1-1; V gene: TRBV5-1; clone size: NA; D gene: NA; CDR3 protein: CASRVRGNTEAFF; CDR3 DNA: TGCGCCAGCAGGGTCAGGGGGAACACTGAAGCTTTCTTT
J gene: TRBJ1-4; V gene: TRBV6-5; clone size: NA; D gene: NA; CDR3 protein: CASSYNTEPLGGKLFF; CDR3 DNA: TGTGCCAGCAGTTATAATACAGAGCCATTAGGTGGAAAACTGTTTTTT
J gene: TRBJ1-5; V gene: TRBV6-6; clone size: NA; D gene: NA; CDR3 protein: CASSQRLRAGGQPQHF; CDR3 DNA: TGTGCCAGCAGCCAAAGACTCAGGGCCGGGGGACAGCCCCAGCATTTT
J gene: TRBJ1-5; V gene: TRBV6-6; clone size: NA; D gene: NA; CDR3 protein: CASVWTGEGNQPQHF; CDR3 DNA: TGTGCCAGCGTCTGGACGGGGGAGGGCAATCAGCCCCAGCATTTT
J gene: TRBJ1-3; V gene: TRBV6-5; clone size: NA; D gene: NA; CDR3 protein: CASQGSGNTIYF; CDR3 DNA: TGTGCCAGCCAGGGGTCCGGAAACACCATATATTTT